A selection of T cell receptor delta chains follows, all from one sample in a study of gamma-delta T cells after stem cell transplantation. TCRdb fed the RT-PCR reads into CATT to redo clone calling. The table shows approximately 2,600 delta-chain clones, with around 20% occurring only once. Sequencing used gamma-delta T cells. Every receptor here comes from a human donor. It is not recorded whose cells these are; they may come from a transplant donor. Both conserved end residues are part of each CDR3. D genes are given only for firm matches. Rows give clone size only sometimes, using once, few, many, or a class for an expanded clone.

V gene	J gene	D gene	clone size	CDR3 DNA	CDR3 protein
TRDV1	TRDJ1	TRDD3	few	TGTGCTCTTGGGGAACCGGAGGCCTTCCTTCGTACTGGGGGATCGAGGGAACTCATCTTT	CALGEPEAFLRTGGSRELIF
TRDV2	TRDJ3	NA	large	TGTGCCTGTGACTCCTTGGGTTCTCGCTCCTGGGACACCCGACAGATGTTTTTC	CACDSLGSRSWDTRQMFF
TRDV1	TRDJ1	TRDD3	NA	TGTGCTCTTGGGGAACTTGGAGGGCCCACTGGGGGCTACTTATCGTACACCGATAAACTCATCTTT	CALGELGGPTGGYLSYTDKLIF
TRDV2	TRDJ3	TRDD3	few	TGTGCCTGTGACACCAACTGGGGGCTCGTCTCCTGGGACACCCGACAGATGTTTTTC	CACDTNWGLVSWDTRQMFF
TRAV29/DV5	TRDJ1	TRDD3	NA	TGTGCAGCAGGCCCTTCGGCCCGTACTGGGGGATACTGGGGCGATAAACTCATCTTT	CAAGPSARTGGYWGDKLIF
TRAV29/DV5	TRDJ2	TRDD3	few	TGTGCAGCCTCACTCCTAGGGGGATACCTCCATCCCTCTTTGACAGCACAACTCTTCTTT	CAASLLGGYLHPSLTAQLFF
TRDV3	TRDJ1	TRDD3	NA	TGTGCCTTTAAGGGGCCGGTACTGGGGGATACGCGAAGAGGAACCGATAAACTCATCTTC	CAFKGPVLGDTRRGTDKLIF
TRDV2	TRDJ2	TRDD3	few	TGTGCCTGTGACACACTGGGGGCTCCGCCCGCACACCTCTTCTTT	CACDTLGAPPAHLFF
TRDV3	TRDJ1	TRDD3	NA	TGTGCCTTCAGCGGTGACTGGGGGATATCTAGGGTGAAGCTCATCTTT	CAFSGDWGISRVKLIF
TRDV3	TRDJ1	TRDD3	NA	TGTGCCGCCACCGGGAAGTCTAACTGGGGGCCCAAGGCCGATAAACTCATCTTT	CAATGKSNWGPKADKLIF
TRDV1	TRDJ1	NA	NA	TGTGCTCTTGGGGAACCCGACCTCCCACACCCACTGCCTAACTGGGTCTGTAAACTCATCTTT	CALGEPDLPHPLPNWVCKLIF
TRDV1	TRDJ1	NA	few	TGTGCTCTTGGGGCCAAACCACCCTCACCACGAGACACCGATAAACTCATCTTT	CALGAKPPSPRDTDKLIF
TRDV2	TRDJ3	NA	large	TGTGCCTGTGACACCGTGCCGCACTCCTGGGACACCCGACAGATGTTTTTC	CACDTVPHSWDTRQMFF
TRDV1	TRDJ1	TRDD3	NA	TGTGCTCTTGGGGAACGGGGGCCCGGGTACTGGGGGATTGGCACCGATAAACTCATCTTT	CALGERGPGYWGIGTDKLIF
TRDV2	TRDJ3	NA	NA	TGTGCCTGTGACACCGTGGATAAGGGCTCCTGGGACACCCGACAGATGTTTTTC	CACDTVDKGSWDTRQMFF
TRDV1	TRDJ1	TRDD3	NA	TGTGCTCTTGGGGAACGGGCCTGGGGGACGTACACCGATAAACTCATCTTT	CALGERAWGTYTDKLIF
TRDV2	TRDJ1	TRDD3	large	TGTGCCTGTGACACTGGGGGATACGCCGATAAACTCATCTTT	CACDTGGYADKLIF
TRDV1	TRDJ2	TRDD3	NA	TGTGCTCTTGGGAAACTTTGGTCCTGGGGGATGGGAGTCAGTACGTTGACAGCACAACTCTTCTTT	CALGKLWSWGMGVSTLTAQLFF
TRDV1	TRDJ1	TRDD3	few	TGTGCTCTTGGGGATCTGGACCTTGCTGGGGGACTGTACACCGATAAACTCATCTTT	CALGDLDLAGGLYTDKLIF
TRDV2	TRDJ1	TRDD3	few	TGTGCCTGTGACACGATCCCACTGGGGGACCAATCCACCGATAAACTCATCTTT	CACDTIPLGDQSTDKLIF
TRDV2	TRDJ3	TRDD3	few	TGTGCCTGTGACACTTACGGTGGGGGATACGCCTCCTGTGACACCCGCCAGATGTTTTTC	CACDTYGGGYASCDTRQMFF
TRDV2	TRDJ3	NA	large	TGTGCCTGTGACACCGCGGGTGGGGACTCCTGGGACACCCGACAGATGTTTTTC	CACDTAGGDSWDTRQMFF
TRAV29/DV5	TRDJ1	TRDD3	few	TGTGCAGCAATCGTACTGGGGGAGCACACCGATAAACTCATCTTT	CAAIVLGEHTDKLIF
TRDV2	TRDJ3	TRDD3	few	TGTGCCTGTGACCTACTGGGGGTTCGCTCCTGTTACACCCTACAGATGTTTTTC	CACDLLGVRSCYTLQMFF
TRDV1	TRDJ1	TRDD3	few	TGTGCTCTTGGGGACTTTCCCACACAAGCACCCTGGGGGATACGGTCTGAGAAGTGTGACGCCGATAAACTCATCTTT	CALGDFPTQAPWGIRSEKCDADKLIF
TRDV2	TRDJ3	TRDD3	NA	TGTGCCTGTGACACGGGGGATTATAGCTCCTGGTACACCCTACAGATGTTTTTC	CACDTGDYSSWYTLQMFF
TRDV2	TRDJ3	TRDD3	NA	TGTGCCTGTGGCACCGTACTGGGGGCCATCTCCTGGGACACCCGACAGATGTTTTTC	CACGTVLGAISWDTRQMFF
TRDV2	TRDJ2	NA	NA	TGTGCCTGTGACACTGGGGATACAGCACAACTCTTCTTT	CACDTGDTAQLFF
TRDV3	TRDJ2	TRDD3	few	TGTGCCTTTTGGCGTTGGGGGCTGGGGGATACAATAGCTTTGACAGCACAACTCTTCTTT	CAFWRWGLGDTIALTAQLFF
TRDV3	TRDJ1	NA	few	TGTGCCTTTACTATTCCCGGGGAGGACACCGATAAACTCATCTTT	CAFTIPGEDTDKLIF
TRDV2	TRDJ2	NA	large	TGTGCCTGTGACACCTGGGGGACAGCACAACTCTTCTTT	CACDTWGTAQLFF
TRDV2	TRDJ3	TRDD3	large	TGTGCCTGTGACATACTGGGGGATACCTGGGACACCCGACAGATGTTTTTC	CACDILGDTWDTRQMFF
TRDV1	TRDJ2	NA	NA	TGTGCTCTTGGGGAACTTCCCGAGGGGGGCCGGTTTTTGACAGCACAACTCTTCTTT	CALGELPEGGRFLTAQLFF
TRDV1	TRDJ2	TRDD3	few	TGTGCTCTTGGGGACCCCGATACTGGGGGATTCTCAACTTTGACAGCACAACTCTTCTTT	CALGDPDTGGFSTLTAQLFF
TRDV1	TRDJ1	NA	NA	TGTGCTCTTGGGGAACTAGTTCATGTGTTCACCGATAAACTCATCTTT	CALGELVHVFTDKLIF
TRDV2	TRDJ2	TRDD3	few	TGTGCCTGTGACCCTCGTACTGGGGGATACGGGGCAGCACAACTCTTCTTT	CACDPRTGGYGAAQLFF
TRAV29/DV5	TRDJ3	NA	few	TGTGCAGCAAGCGCGGGGAACTGGGACACCCGACAGATGTTTTTC	CAASAGNWDTRQMFF
TRDV2	TRDJ3	TRDD3	few	TGTGCCTGTGACACCGTCCTGGGGGATCTCTCCTTGGACACCCGACAGATGTTTTTC	CACDTVLGDLSLDTRQMFF
TRAV29/DV5	TRDJ1	TRDD3	few	TGTGCAGCAACCAACGTACTGGGTACTGGGGGGTCGCCCTTTTACACCGATAAACTCATCTTT	CAATNVLGTGGSPFYTDKLIF
TRDV2	TRDJ2	TRDD3	NA	TGTGCCTGTGACATACTGGGGGGTCCGATGACATCCCAACTCTTCTTT	CACDILGGPMTSQLFF
TRDV2	TRDJ3	TRDD3	few	TGTGCCTGTGACACCATGTACTGGGGGAGCTCCTGGGACACCCGACAGATGTTTTTC	CACDTMYWGSSWDTRQMFF
TRDV2	TRDJ3	NA	NA	TGTGCCTGTGACCTTGGGCGCTGCTGGGACACCCACCATATATTTTTC	CACDLGRCWDTHHIFF
TRDV1	TRDJ1	TRDD3	few	TGTGCTCTTTTTACTGGGGGTCTCTGGACCGATAAACTCATCTTT	CALFTGGLWTDKLIF
TRDV2	TRDJ2	TRDD3	large	TGTGCCTGTGACACCGTCTCTGGGGGCCTTACTTTGACAGCACAACTCTTCTTT	CACDTVSGGLTLTAQLFF